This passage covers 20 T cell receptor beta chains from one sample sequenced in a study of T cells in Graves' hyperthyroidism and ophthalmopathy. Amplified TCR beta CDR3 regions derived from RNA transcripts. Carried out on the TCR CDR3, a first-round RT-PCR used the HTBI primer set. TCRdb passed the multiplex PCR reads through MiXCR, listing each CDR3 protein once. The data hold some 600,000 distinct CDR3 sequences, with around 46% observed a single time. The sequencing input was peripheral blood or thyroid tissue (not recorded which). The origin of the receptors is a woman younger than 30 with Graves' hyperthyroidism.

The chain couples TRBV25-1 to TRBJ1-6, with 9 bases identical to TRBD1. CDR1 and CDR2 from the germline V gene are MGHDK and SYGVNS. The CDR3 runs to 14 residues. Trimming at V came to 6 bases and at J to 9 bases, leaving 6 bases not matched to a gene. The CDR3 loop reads CASRTGTGTSPLHF. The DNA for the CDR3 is TGTGCCAGCAGGACCGGGACAGGGACTTCACCCCTCCACTTT.

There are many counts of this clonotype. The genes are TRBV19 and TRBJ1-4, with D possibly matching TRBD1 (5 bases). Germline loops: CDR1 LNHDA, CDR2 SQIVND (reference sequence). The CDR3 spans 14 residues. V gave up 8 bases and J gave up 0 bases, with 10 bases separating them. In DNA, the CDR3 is TGTGCCAGTCGTGAGACAGCAACTAATGAAAAACTGTTTTTT. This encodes CASRETATNEKLFF.

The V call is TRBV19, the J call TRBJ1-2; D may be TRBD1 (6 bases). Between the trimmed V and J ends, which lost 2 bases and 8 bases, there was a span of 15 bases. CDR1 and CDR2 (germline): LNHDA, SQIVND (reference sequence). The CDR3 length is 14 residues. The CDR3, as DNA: TGTGCCAGTAGTATACTCTCCGGACAGAGAGGCTACACCTTC. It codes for CASSILSGQRGYTF.

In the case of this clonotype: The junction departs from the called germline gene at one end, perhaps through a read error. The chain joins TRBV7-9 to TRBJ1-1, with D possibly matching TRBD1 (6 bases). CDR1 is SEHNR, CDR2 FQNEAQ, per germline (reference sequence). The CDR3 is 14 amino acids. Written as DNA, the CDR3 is TGTGCCCGCAGCTTAGAGGGGGGGCGAACTGAAGCTTTCTTT. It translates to CARSLEGGRTEAFF.

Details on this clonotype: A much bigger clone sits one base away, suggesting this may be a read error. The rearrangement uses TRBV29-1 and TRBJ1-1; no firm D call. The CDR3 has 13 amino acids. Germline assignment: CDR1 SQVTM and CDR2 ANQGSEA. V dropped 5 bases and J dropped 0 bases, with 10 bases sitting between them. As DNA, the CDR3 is TGCAGCGTTTTTTCGGATTTGAACACTGAAGCTTTCTTT. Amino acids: CSVFSDLNTEAFF.

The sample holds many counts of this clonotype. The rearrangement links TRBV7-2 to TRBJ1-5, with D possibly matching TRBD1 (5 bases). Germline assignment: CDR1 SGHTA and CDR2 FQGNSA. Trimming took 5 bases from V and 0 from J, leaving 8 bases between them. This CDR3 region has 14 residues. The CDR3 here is CASSRRDSNQPQHF. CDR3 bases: TGTGCCAGCAGCCGCAGGGATAGCAATCAGCCCCAGCATTTT.

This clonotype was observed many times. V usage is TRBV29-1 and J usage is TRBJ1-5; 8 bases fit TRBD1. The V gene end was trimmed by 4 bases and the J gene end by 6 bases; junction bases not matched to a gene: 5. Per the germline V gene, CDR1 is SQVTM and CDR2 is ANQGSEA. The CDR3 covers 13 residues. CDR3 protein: CSVGTGSGQPQHF. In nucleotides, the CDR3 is TGCAGCGTTGGGACAGGGAGTGGTCAGCCCCAGCATTTT.

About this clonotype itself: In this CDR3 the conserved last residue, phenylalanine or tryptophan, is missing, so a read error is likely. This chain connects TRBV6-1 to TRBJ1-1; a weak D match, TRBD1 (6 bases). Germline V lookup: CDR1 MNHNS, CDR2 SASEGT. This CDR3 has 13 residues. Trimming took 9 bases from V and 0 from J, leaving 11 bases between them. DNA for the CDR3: TGTGCCAGAAGACAGGACATGAACACTGAAGCTTTCACT. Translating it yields CARRQDMNTEAFT.

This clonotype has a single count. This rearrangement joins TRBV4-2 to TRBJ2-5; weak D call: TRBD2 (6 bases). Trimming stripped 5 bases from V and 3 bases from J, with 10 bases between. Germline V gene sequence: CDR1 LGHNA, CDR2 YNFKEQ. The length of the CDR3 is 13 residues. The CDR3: CASSAGLKETQYF. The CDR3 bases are TGTGCCAGCAGCGCCGGACTAAAAGAGACCCAGTACTTC.

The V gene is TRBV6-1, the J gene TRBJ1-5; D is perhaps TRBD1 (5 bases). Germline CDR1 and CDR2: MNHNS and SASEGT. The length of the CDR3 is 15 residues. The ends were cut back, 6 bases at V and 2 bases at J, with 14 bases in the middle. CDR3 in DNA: TGTGCCAGCAGGGGACCTGGCAGGGGCAATCAGCCCCAGCATTTT. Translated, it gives CASRGPGRGNQPQHF.

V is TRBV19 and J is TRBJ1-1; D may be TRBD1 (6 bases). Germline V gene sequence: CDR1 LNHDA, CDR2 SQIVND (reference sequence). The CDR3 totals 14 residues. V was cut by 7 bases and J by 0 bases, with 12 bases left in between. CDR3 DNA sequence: TGTGCCAGTATTGGGGGGGCCATGAACACTGAAGCTTTCTTT. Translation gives CASIGGAMNTEAFF.

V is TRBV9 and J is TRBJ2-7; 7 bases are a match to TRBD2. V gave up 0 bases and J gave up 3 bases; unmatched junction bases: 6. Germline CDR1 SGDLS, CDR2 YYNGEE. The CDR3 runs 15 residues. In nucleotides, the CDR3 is TGTGCCAGCAGCGTAGGTTCTAGCGGTAACTACGAGCAGTACTTC. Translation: CASSVGSSGNYEQYF.

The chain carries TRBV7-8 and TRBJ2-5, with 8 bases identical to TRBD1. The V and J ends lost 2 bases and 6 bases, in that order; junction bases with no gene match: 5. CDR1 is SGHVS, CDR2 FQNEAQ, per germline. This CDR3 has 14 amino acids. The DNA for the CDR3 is TGTGCCAGCAGCTTATCAGGGGGCGGGAAGACCCAGTACTTC. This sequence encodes CASSLSGGGKTQYF. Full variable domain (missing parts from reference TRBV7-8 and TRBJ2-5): GAGVSQSPRYKVAKRGQDVALRCDPISGHVSLFWYQQALGQGPEFLTYFQNEAQLDKSGLPSDRFFAERPEGSVSTLKIQRTQQEDSAVYLCASSLSGGGKTQYFGPGTRLLVL.

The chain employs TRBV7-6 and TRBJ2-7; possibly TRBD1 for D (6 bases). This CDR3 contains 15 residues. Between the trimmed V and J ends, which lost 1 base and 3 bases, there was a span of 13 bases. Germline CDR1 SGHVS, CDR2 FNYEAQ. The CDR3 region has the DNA TGTGCCAGCAGCTTAGGGACAGCGGTACACTACGAGCAGTACTTC. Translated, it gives CASSLGTAVHYEQYF.

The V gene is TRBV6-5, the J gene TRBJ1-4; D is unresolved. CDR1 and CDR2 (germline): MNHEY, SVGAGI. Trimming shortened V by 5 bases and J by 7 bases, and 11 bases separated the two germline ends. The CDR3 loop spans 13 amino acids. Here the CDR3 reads CASSPKVAEKLFF. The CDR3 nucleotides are TGTGCCAGCAGTCCGAAGGTTGCTGAAAAACTGTTTTTT.

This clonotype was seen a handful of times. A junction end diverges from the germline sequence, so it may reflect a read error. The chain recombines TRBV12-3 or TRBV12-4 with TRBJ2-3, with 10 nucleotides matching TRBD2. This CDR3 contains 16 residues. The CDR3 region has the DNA TGTGCCATCAGTGGGGAACTAGCGGGAACAGCAGATACGCAGTATTTT. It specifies CAISGELAGTADTQYF.

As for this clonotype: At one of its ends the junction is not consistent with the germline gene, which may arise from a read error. The CDR3, as DNA: TGTGCTAGCACCTCAGGGGACGAGCAGTACTTC. Translating gives CASTSGDEQYF. The rearrangement joins TRBV7-9 to TRBJ2-7; D possibly corresponds to TRBD1 (6 bases). The CDR3 has 11 residues. Per germline, CDR1 SEHNR and CDR2 FQNEAQ (reference sequence). The full variable domain, rest sourced from reference TRBV7-9 and TRBJ2-7, is DTGVSQNPRHKITKRGQNVTFRCDPISEHNRLYWYRQTLGQGPEFLTYFQNEAQLEKSRLLSDRFSAERPKGSFSTLEIQRTEQGDSAMYLCASTSGDEQYFGPGTRLTVT.

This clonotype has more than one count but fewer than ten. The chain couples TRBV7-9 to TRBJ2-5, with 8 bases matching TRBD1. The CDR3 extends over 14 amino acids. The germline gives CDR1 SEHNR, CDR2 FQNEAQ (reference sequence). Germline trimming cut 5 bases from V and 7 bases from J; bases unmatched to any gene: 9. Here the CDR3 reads CASSNRQGFGTQYF. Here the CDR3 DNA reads TGTGCCAGCAGCAACCGACAGGGGTTCGGGACCCAGTACTTC.

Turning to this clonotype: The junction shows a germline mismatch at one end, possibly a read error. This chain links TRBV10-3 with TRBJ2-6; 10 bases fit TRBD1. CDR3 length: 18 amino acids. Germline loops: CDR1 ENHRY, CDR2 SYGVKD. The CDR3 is CASSYLGGQGTGANVLTF. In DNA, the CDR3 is TGTGCCAGCAGTTACCTGGGGGGACAGGGGACCGGGGCCAACGTCCTGACTTTC.

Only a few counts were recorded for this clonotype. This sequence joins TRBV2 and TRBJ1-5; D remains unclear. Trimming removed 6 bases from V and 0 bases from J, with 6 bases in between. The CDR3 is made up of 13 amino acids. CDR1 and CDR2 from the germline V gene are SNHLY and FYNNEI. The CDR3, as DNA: TGTGCCAGCAGAGAACCTAGCAATCAGCCCCAGCATTTT. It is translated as CASREPSNQPQHF.